The clone carrying this T cell receptor beta chain has just a few counts. The data stem from a study of CD8+ T cells in alopecia areata. With 6 bases removed from V and 6 bases from J, the gap between germline ends came to 15 bases. The CDR3 runs to 13 residues. Looked up from germline, CDR1 is SQVTM and CDR2 is ANQGSEA. Treatment described: oral pan-JAK inhibitor, 5-10 mg twice daily. It was cDNA, reverse transcribed from extracted RNA, that served as the sequencing template. Libraries were prepared by immunoSEQ multiplex PCR; TCRdb keeps only in-frame clonotypes and omits some of them. The data contain about 120,000 clones, around 58% of them singletons.

The receptor was derived from a human donor with alopecia areata. The chain uses TRBV29-1 and TRBJ2-1, with a possible D match to TRBD1 (5 bases). The sample was CD8+ T cells sorted from blood, taken at week 4, from a patient treated with tofacitinib. CDR3 sequence reads: CSVAGHNLNEQFF. DNA for the CDR3: TGCAGCGTCGCCGGACACAACCTCAATGAGCAGTTCTTC.